This TCR beta chain was captured in a study of blood T cell repertoires in COVID-19. Study information: The origin of the acute and convalescent COVID-19 samples was the United States, Italy and Spain. PBMCs, B-cell-depleted T cells, or T cells were the source of the cDNA or gDNA that made up the material.

The V gene end was trimmed by 8 bases and the J gene end by 4 bases; junction bases not matched to a gene: 2. Germline-derived CDR1 and CDR2 are MDHEN and SYDVKM. This CDR3 is 12 amino acids long. Per the original data handling: Amplified reference gene primers provided the basis for estimating nucleated cell counts. The repertoire was sequenced with immunoSEQ multiplex PCR; TCRdb's copy has only in-frame clones and lacks some. V, J and clone size reflect that table, while D and trimming were determined from the DNA. The table has 43,000 or so clones, around 79% seen once; the top ten hold less than 25%.

Sequencing used peripheral blood. The chain is built from TRBV28 and TRBJ1-5, with 7 bases that match TRBD1. This TCR was sampled from a woman aged 60 to 75 with acute or convalescent COVID-19. The CDR3 region has the DNA TGTGCCAGCCGGACAGGTAATCAGCCCCAGCATTTT. Translated, it gives CASRTGNQPQHF.